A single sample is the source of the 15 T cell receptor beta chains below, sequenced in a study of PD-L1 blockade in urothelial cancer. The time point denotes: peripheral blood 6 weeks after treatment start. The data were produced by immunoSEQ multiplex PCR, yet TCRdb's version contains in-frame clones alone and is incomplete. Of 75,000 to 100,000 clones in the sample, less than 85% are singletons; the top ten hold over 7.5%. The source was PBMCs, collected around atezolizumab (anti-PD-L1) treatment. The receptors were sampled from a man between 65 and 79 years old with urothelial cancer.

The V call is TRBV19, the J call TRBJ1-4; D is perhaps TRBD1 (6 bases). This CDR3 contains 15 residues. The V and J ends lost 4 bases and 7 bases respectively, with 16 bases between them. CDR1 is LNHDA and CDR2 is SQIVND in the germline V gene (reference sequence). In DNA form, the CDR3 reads TGTGCCAGTAGTAGGGACAAGTCCCTCGGTGAAAAACTGTTTTTT. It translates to CASSRDKSLGEKLFF. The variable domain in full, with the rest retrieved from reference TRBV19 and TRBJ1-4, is DGGITQSPKYLFRKEGQNVTLSCEQNLNHDAMYWYRQDPGQGLRLIYYSQIVNDFQKGDIAEGYSVSREKKESFPLTVTSAQKNPTAFYLCASSRDKSLGEKLFFGSGTQLSVL.

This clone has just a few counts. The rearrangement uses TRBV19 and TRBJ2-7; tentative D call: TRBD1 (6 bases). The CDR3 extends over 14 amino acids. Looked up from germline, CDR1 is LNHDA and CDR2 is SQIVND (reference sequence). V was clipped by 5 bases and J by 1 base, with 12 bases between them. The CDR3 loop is CASSVGTLSYEQYF. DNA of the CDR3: TGTGCCAGTAGTGTAGGGACACTTTCCTACGAGCAGTACTTC.

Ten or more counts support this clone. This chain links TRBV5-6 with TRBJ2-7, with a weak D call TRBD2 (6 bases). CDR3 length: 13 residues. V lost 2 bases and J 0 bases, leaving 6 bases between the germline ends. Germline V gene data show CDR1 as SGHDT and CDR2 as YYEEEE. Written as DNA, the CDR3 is TGTGCCAGCAGCTTCGGGGGCTCCTACGAGCAGTACTTC. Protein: CASSFGGSYEQYF.

CDR3 sequence: CASSLPGQETDTQYF. The CDR3 nucleotides read TGTGCCAGCAGCTTACCGGGACAGGAGACAGATACGCAGTATTTT. The J gene is TRBJ2-3, the V gene TRBV7-9; 8 nucleotides agree with TRBD1. The CDR3 contains 15 residues. The V gene's germline CDR1 is SEHNR and CDR2 FQNEAQ (reference sequence). Losses at the gene ends were 2 bases for V and 3 bases for J; bases not matched to a gene: 4.

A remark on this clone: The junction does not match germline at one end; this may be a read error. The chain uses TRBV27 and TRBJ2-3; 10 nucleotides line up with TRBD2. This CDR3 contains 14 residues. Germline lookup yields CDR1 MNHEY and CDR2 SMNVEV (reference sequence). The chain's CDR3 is CASSLSGGAGGPRF. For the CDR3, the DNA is TGTGCCAGCAGTTTATCAGGGGGAGCGGGAGGGCCGAGGTTT.

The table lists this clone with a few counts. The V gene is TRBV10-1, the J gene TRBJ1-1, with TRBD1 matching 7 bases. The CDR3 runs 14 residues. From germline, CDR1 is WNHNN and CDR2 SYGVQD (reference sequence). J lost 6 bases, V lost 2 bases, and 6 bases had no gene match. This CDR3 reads CASSEDRVSPEAFF. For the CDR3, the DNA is TGCGCCAGCAGTGAGGACAGGGTGAGTCCTGAAGCTTTCTTT.

CDR3 in DNA: TGTGCCAGCACCGCGGCGCCTACGAACACTGAAGCTTTCTTT. This gives the protein CASTAAPTNTEAFF. This sequence joins TRBV6-1 and TRBJ1-1; D gene unclear. Germline V gene data show CDR1 as MNHNS and CDR2 as SASEGT. Trimming took off 7 bases at V and 1 base at J, with 13 bases between the two ends. The CDR3 runs to 14 residues.

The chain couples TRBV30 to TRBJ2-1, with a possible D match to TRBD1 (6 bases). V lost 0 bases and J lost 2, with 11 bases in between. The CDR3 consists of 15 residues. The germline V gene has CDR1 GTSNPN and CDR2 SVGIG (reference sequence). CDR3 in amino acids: CAWSVTGTPYNEQFF. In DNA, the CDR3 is TGTGCCTGGAGTGTAACGGGGACACCCTACAATGAGCAGTTCTTC.

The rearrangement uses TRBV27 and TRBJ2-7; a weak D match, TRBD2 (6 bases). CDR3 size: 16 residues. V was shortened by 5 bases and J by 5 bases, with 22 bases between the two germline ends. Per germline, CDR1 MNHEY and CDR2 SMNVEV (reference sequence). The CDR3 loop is CASSTLRVAGRNEQYF. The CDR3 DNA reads TGTGCCAGCAGTACCCTCCGGGTGGCAGGGAGGAACGAGCAGTACTTC.

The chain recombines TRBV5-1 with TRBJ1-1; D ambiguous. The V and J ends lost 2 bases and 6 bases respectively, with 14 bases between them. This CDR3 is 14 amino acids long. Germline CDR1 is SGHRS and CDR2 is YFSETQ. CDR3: CASSFNSGFPEAFF. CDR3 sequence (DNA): TGCGCCAGCAGCTTCAACAGCGGATTCCCTGAAGCTTTCTTT.

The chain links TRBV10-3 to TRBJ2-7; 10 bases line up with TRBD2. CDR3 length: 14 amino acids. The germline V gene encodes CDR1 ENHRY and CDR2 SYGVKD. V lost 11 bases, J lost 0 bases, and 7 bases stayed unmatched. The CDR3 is CAATSSGSSYEQYF. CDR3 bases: TGTGCCGCCACCTCTAGCGGGAGCTCCTACGAGCAGTACTTC.

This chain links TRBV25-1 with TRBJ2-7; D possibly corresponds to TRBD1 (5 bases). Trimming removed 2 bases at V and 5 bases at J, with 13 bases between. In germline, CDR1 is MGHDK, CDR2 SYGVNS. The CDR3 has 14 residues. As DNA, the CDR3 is TGTGCCAGCAGTGAACCCGGCAGGGTCGACGAGCAGTACTTC. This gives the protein CASSEPGRVDEQYF.

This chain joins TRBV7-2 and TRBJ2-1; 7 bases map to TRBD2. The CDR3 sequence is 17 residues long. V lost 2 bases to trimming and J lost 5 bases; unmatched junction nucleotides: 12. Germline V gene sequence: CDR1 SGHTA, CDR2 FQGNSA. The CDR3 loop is CASSLQSSGGWDNEQFF. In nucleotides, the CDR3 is TGTGCCAGCAGCTTACAGTCTAGCGGAGGATGGGACAATGAGCAGTTCTTC. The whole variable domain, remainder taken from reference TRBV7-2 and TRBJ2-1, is GAGVSQSPSNKVTEKGKDVELRCDPISGHTALYWYRQSLGQGLEFLIYFQGNSAPDKSGLPSDRFSAERTGGSVSTLTIQRTQQEDSAVYLCASSLQSSGGWDNEQFFGPGTRLTVL.

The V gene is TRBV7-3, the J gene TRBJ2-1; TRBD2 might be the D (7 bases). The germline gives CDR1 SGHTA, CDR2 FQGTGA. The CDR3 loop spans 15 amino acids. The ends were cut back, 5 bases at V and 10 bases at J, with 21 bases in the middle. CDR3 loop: CASSQGGARLGEQFF. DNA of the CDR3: TGTGCCAGCAGCCAAGGGGGGGCTCGGCTAGGGGAGCAGTTCTTC.

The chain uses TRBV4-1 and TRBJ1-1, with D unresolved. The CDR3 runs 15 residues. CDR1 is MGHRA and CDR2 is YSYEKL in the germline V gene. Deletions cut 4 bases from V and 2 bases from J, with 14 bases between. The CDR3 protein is CASSLTAGENTEAFF. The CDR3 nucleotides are TGCGCCAGCAGCCTAACGGCAGGCGAAAACACTGAAGCTTTCTTT.